This paragraph covers one T cell receptor beta chain sequence. As yet, its antigen is unknown. Primers: 60 Vbeta forward and 13 Jbeta reverse. The data were produced by immunoSEQ multiplex PCR, yet TCRdb's version contains in-frame clones alone and is incomplete. The sample consists of fewer than 250,000 clones, about four fifths of them appearing once. These data originate in a study of cytomegalovirus exposure and HLA in healthy donors. Findings and limits, study-wide: Whilst most TCR sequences proved rare, a subset of public TCRs occurred across many donors.

The CDR3 consists of 14 residues. V lost 1 base and J lost 9, with 14 bases in between. Germline CDR1 is SGHTA and CDR2 is FQGTGA. The chain is built from TRBV7-3 and TRBJ2-3; tentative D call: TRBD2 (5 bases). The sequence came from a man younger than 30 in good health and CMV-seronegative. Sequencing was carried out using PBMCs. CDR3 nucleotide sequence: TGTGCCAGCAGCTTAAAAGCCGGGGAGTCAACGCAGTATTTT. Translating it yields CASSLKAGESTQYF.